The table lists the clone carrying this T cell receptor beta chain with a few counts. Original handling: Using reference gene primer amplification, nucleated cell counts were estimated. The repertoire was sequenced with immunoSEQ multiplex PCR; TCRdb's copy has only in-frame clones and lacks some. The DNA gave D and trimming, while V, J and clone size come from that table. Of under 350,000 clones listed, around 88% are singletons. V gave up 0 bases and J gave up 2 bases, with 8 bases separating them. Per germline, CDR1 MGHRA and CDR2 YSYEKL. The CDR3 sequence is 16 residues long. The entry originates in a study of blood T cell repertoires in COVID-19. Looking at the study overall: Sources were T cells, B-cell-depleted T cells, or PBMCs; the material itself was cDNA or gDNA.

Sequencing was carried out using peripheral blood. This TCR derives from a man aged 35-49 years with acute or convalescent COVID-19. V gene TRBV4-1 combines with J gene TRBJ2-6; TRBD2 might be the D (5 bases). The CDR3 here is CASSQDEGTGANVLTF. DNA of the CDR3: TGCGCCAGCAGCCAAGATGAGGGCACTGGGGCCAACGTCCTGACTTTC.